Below, 9 T cell receptor beta chains from the same sample are listed, as sequenced in a study of spatial heterogeneity in lung cancer. Specified time point: sample taken at primary tumor resection. The authors sequenced whole RNA from tumor, nontumor lung or frozen PBMC without sorting. TCRdb recomputed calls from the 5' RACE reads with MiXCR, one row per CDR3 protein. The table shows over 75,000 distinct CDR3 sequences, with approximately 18% occurring only once. The starting material was PBMCs, obtained at surgery. These receptors were collected from a male donor with early-stage non-small cell lung cancer.

Only a few counts were recorded for this clonotype. CDR3 DNA sequence: TGTGCCAGCAGCGTAGGTACCTACCCCCCCAACTACGAGCAGTACTTC. Translation: CASSVGTYPPNYEQYF. The chain has TRBV9 and TRBJ2-7, with D uncertain. CDR3 length: 16 residues. CDR1 and CDR2 from the germline V gene are SGDLS and YYNGEE. V gave up 0 bases and J gave up 3 bases, with 16 bases separating them.

This clonotype showed up many times. An end of the junction does not agree with germline; a read error may underlie this. The genes are TRBV7-7 and TRBJ2-3; D possibly corresponds to TRBD1 (6 bases). Germline CDR1 is SSHAT and CDR2 is FNYEAQ (reference sequence). The CDR3 consists of 13 residues. The CDR3: CASSWTDADTQYF. The CDR3 bases are TGTGCTAGCAGCTGGACAGATGCAGATACGCAGTATTTT. Complete variable domain (other parts from reference TRBV7-7 and TRBJ2-3): GAGVSQSPRYKVTKRGQDVTLRCDPISSHATLYWYQQALGQGPEFLTYFNYEAQPDKSGLPSDRFSAERPEGSISTLTIQRTEQRDSAMYRCASSWTDADTQYFGPGTRLTVL.

The V and J genes are TRBV20-1 and TRBJ2-6; unclear D gene. There are 16 residues in the CDR3. Germline CDR1 and CDR2: DFQATT and SNEGSKA (reference sequence). The germline V and J ends were trimmed by 0 bases and 0 bases, with 9 bases remaining between them. The CDR3 region has the DNA TGCAGTGCTAGAGAGTCACACTACTCTGGGGCCAACGTCCTGACTTTC. Protein product: CSARESHYSGANVLTF.

In its sample, this clonotype was seen a few times. This chain links TRBV27 with TRBJ2-5; TRBD2 is a possible D gene (6 bases). The V gene lost 4 bases and the J gene lost 5 bases, with 14 bases spanning the gap. CDR1 is MNHEY and CDR2 is SMNVEV in the germline V gene (reference sequence). This CDR3 contains 14 residues. The CDR3 loop is CASSSPGSTETQYF. The CDR3 bases are TGTGCCAGCAGTTCCCCCGGGAGTACGGAGACCCAGTACTTC.

The V gene is TRBV7-2, the J gene TRBJ2-2, with D uncertain. Germline-derived CDR1 and CDR2 are SGHTA and FQGNSA. CDR3 length equals 14 residues. Trimming removed 1 base from V and 2 bases from J, with 5 bases in between. In DNA, the CDR3 is TGTGCCAGCAGCTTAGGGTTTAACACCGGGGAGCTGTTTTTT. As protein: CASSLGFNTGELFF.

This clonotype was seen many times. V and J are TRBV28 and TRBJ2-3, with D unresolved. The V gene lost 8 bases and the J gene lost 2 bases, with 17 bases spanning the gap. The CDR3 sequence is 15 residues long. Germline CDR1 MDHEN, CDR2 SYDVKM. CDR3 amino acids: CASDTPNPNTDTQYF. The CDR3 coding sequence is TGTGCCAGCGATACACCCAATCCCAACACAGATACGCAGTATTTT.

V is TRBV15 and J is TRBJ2-7; D gene unclear. Germline V gene sequence: CDR1 LNHNV, CDR2 YYDKDF (reference sequence). The CDR3 extends over 13 amino acids. Trimming cost V 5 bases and J 0 bases, with 8 bases left between them. The CDR3 coding sequence is TGTGCCACCAGCTCGCGCCACTCCTACGAGCAGTACTTC. Translating gives CATSSRHSYEQYF. The whole variable domain, filled in from reference TRBV15 and TRBJ2-7, reads DAMVIQNPRYQVTQFGKPVTLSCSQTLNHNVMYWYQQKSSQAPKLLFHYYDKDFNNEADTPDNFQSRRPNTSFCFLDIRSPGLGDTAMYLCATSSRHSYEQYFGPGTRLTVT.

The chain carries TRBV5-1 and TRBJ2-2; D not resolved. The V end lost 0 bases, the J end lost 1 base, and 10 bases lay between the germline ends. In germline, CDR1 is SGHRS, CDR2 YFSETQ. The CDR3 covers 16 residues. The CDR3 bases are TGCGCCAGCAGCTTGGCCCCAGGATTGAACACCGGGGAGCTGTTTTTT. Translation: CASSLAPGLNTGELFF.

The V gene is TRBV7-2, the J gene TRBJ1-1; TRBD1 agrees at 12 bases. Per the germline V gene, CDR1 is SGHTA and CDR2 is FQGNSA. Losses at the gene ends were 5 bases for V and 4 bases for J; bases not matched to a gene: 8. CDR3 size: 16 residues. CDR3 sequence reads: CASSRDRGRIGTEAFF. The CDR3, as DNA: TGTGCCAGCAGCCGGGACAGGGGGCGTATCGGCACTGAAGCTTTCTTT.